The 28 T cell receptor beta chains below all came from one sample that was sequenced in a study of blood T cell repertoires in COVID-19. This table comes from immunoSEQ multiplex PCR, and its TCRdb copy is limited to in-frame clones, with some not included. The sample consists of roughly 140,000 clones, roughly 85% of them appearing once. The specimen sequenced was peripheral blood. All receptors come from a man aged 50-60 years with acute or convalescent COVID-19.

The chain combines TRBV4-1 with TRBJ1-2; D perhaps matches TRBD1 (6 bases). Germline loops: CDR1 MGHRA, CDR2 YSYEKL. The V gene lost 0 bases and the J gene lost 7 bases, with 15 bases spanning the gap. This CDR3 is built from 15 residues. CDR3 coding DNA: TGCGCCAGCAGCCAAGATGTCGGGGGGGCCGTTGGCTACACCTTC. Encoded protein: CASSQDVGGAVGYTF.

The V and J genes are TRBV19 and TRBJ2-7; 12 nucleotides agree with TRBD1. The CDR3 runs to 15 residues. The germline V gene encodes CDR1 LNHDA and CDR2 SQIVND (reference sequence). Trimming removed 6 bases from V and 0 bases from J; junction bases left unmatched: 3. The CDR3 DNA is TGTGCCAGTAGCCCGGGACAGGGGGCCTCCTACGAGCAGTACTTC. Encoded protein: CASSPGQGASYEQYF.

The gene calls are TRBV5-1 and TRBJ1-5; TRBD1 matches 9 bases. Germline V gene data show CDR1 as SGHRS and CDR2 as YFSETQ. With V trimmed by 5 bases and J by 3 bases, 6 bases remained unmatched. This CDR3 comprises 15 residues. CDR3 nucleotides: TGCGCCAGCAGTCCCGGGACAGGGCACAATCAGCCCCAGCATTTT. Amino acid sequence: CASSPGTGHNQPQHF.

This clone was recorded a few times. The chain combines TRBV7-9 with TRBJ2-1, with TRBD1 matching over 7 bases. The germline gives CDR1 SEHNR, CDR2 FQNEAQ (reference sequence). The trim removed 5 bases at V and 4 bases at J, leaving 8 bases unmatched. CDR3 length: 15 residues. CDR3 loop: CASSPPGTAYNEQFF. Here the CDR3 DNA reads TGTGCCAGCAGCCCGCCCGGGACAGCTTACAATGAGCAGTTCTTC.

The chain carries TRBV19 and TRBJ1-2; D ambiguous. The CDR3 loop spans 16 amino acids. V gave up 6 bases and J gave up 8 bases, with 25 bases separating them. Germline CDR1 LNHDA, CDR2 SQIVND (reference sequence). The CDR3 DNA follows: TGTGCCAGTAGGAAGATACCCCCCGTGGAGGGCGAAGGCTACACCTTC. As protein: CASRKIPPVEGEGYTF. Together with reference TRBV19 and TRBJ1-2, the CDR3 gives the full variable domain: DGGITQSPKYLFRKEGQNVTLSCEQNLNHDAMYWYRQDPGQGLRLIYYSQIVNDFQKGDIAEGYSVSREKKESFPLTVTSAQKNPTAFYLCASRKIPPVEGEGYTFGSGTRLTVV.

This rearrangement joins TRBV5-1 to TRBJ2-5; unclear D gene. The V end lost 4 bases, the J end lost 0 bases, and 16 bases lay between the germline ends. The CDR3 loop spans 16 amino acids. Germline V gene lookup returns CDR1 SGHRS and CDR2 YFSETQ. The CDR3 loop is CASSGWPWADQETQYF. In nucleotides, the CDR3 is TGCGCCAGCAGCGGATGGCCTTGGGCAGACCAAGAGACCCAGTACTTC.

The rearrangement uses TRBV5-1 and TRBJ2-7; tentatively, D is TRBD2 (5 bases). With 0 bases removed from V and 7 bases from J, the gap between germline ends came to 14 bases. This CDR3 is built from 14 residues. Germline CDR1 reads SGHRS; CDR2 reads YFSETQ. The CDR3 nucleotides are TGCGCCAGCAGCTTGGCTGTCGGGATAGGGGAGCAGTACTTC. Its protein is CASSLAVGIGEQYF.

CDR3 DNA sequence: TGTGCCAGTCGATACAGGAATGAGCAGTTCTTC. It specifies CASRYRNEQFF. This chain connects TRBV19 to TRBJ2-1; D perhaps matches TRBD1 (5 bases). The CDR3 extends over 11 amino acids. With 8 bases removed from V and 7 bases from J, the gap between germline ends came to 9 bases. Germline CDR1 reads LNHDA; CDR2 reads SQIVND (reference sequence). Drawing the rest from reference TRBV19 and TRBJ2-1, the complete variable domain is DGGITQSPKYLFRKEGQNVTLSCEQNLNHDAMYWYRQDPGQGLRLIYYSQIVNDFQKGDIAEGYSVSREKKESFPLTVTSAQKNPTAFYLCASRYRNEQFFGPGTRLTVL.

The rearrangement joins TRBV28 to TRBJ2-7; no reliable D call. V was clipped by 3 bases and J by 2 bases, with 14 bases between them. Germline V gene sequence: CDR1 MDHEN, CDR2 SYDVKM. The CDR3 contains 15 residues. The CDR3 protein is CASSFSIGLTYEQYF. For the CDR3, the DNA is TGTGCCAGCAGTTTTTCCATCGGGTTGACCTACGAGCAGTACTTC.

CDR3 in DNA: TGCGCCAGCAGCTTGACGCTAGCGGGAGGACTGGGTGAGCAGTTCTTC. It specifies CASSLTLAGGLGEQFF. The chain recombines TRBV5-1 with TRBJ2-1, with 11 bases fitting TRBD2. The CDR3 is made up of 16 amino acids. Unmatched junction bases numbered 9, after V lost 1 base and J lost 9 bases. Germline CDR1 is SGHRS and CDR2 is YFSETQ. The full variable domain, completed using reference TRBV5-1 and TRBJ2-1, is KAGVTQTPRYLIKTRGQQVTLSCSPISGHRSVSWYQQTPGQGLQFLFEYFSETQRNKGNFPGRFSGRQFSNSRSEMNVSTLELGDSALYLCASSLTLAGGLGEQFFGPGTRLTVL.

V is TRBV29-1 and J is TRBJ2-7; maybe TRBD2 (6 bases). Germline V CDR1 and CDR2: SQVTM, ANQGSEA. The CDR3 loop spans 13 amino acids. Trimming left V 4 bases short and J 1 base short, with 11 bases between. The CDR3 region is CSVAREESYEQYF. The CDR3 DNA sequence: TGCAGCGTTGCGAGGGAGGAATCCTACGAGCAGTACTTC.

CDR3 sequence (DNA): TGTGCCATCAGTGAGCCTAGCCGGGCCGTCGGAGTCCCCAGACGGTACTTC. Protein sequence: CAISEPSRAVGVPRRYF. The V and J genes are TRBV10-3 and TRBJ2-7, with a tentative D call TRBD2 (5 bases). Germline CDR1 ENHRY, CDR2 SYGVKD. The CDR3 totals 17 residues. The germline V and J ends were trimmed by 2 bases and 12 bases, with 29 bases remaining between them.

This clone was detected a few times. CDR3 residues: CASSPQGQDSYEQYF. The CDR3 DNA sequence: TGTGCCAGCAGCCCCCAGGGACAGGACTCCTACGAGCAGTACTTC. This rearrangement joins TRBV6-5 to TRBJ2-7; 8 bases fit TRBD1. The ends lost 6 bases at V and 0 bases at J; junction bases unmatched: 7. This CDR3 region has 15 residues. Germline CDR1 is MNHEY and CDR2 is SVGAGI.

The V gene is TRBV10-3, the J gene TRBJ2-3; no clear D gene. Between the trimmed V and J ends, which lost 10 bases and 3 bases, there was a span of 8 bases. Germline V gene sequence: CDR1 ENHRY, CDR2 SYGVKD. The CDR3 extends over 11 amino acids. CDR3 in amino acids: CASGFTDTQYF. The CDR3 coding sequence is TGTGCCAGCGGATTTACAGATACGCAGTATTTT.

This clone occurred once. V usage is TRBV27 and J usage is TRBJ2-2, with 12 bases lining up with TRBD2. V shed 4 bases, J shed 2 bases, and the junction held 14 bases outside the gene matches. CDR1 MNHEY and CDR2 SMNVEV come from the germline V gene (reference sequence). The CDR3 sequence is 20 residues long. CDR3 nucleotides: TGTGCCAGCAGTTCGTGGGTGGGACTAGCGGGCCTAAAAAACACCGGGGAGCTGTTTTTT. This gives the protein CASSSWVGLAGLKNTGELFF.

The rearrangement links TRBV28 to TRBJ1-5; weak D call: TRBD1 (6 bases). The CDR3 is 15 amino acids. Trimming stripped 7 bases from V and 4 bases from J, with 17 bases between. Germline V gene lookup returns CDR1 MDHEN and CDR2 SYDVKM. In nucleotides, the CDR3 is TGTGCCAGCACCCTCTTACAGGGTAGGAATCAGCCCCAGCATTTT. Its translation is CASTLLQGRNQPQHF.

The chain uses TRBV16 and TRBJ1-3; unclear D gene. Germline V gene data show CDR1 as KGHSY and CDR2 as FQNENV. With 4 bases removed from V and 1 base from J, the gap between germline ends came to 11 bases. The length of the CDR3 is 15 residues. The chain's CDR3 is CASSRVQASGNTIYF. DNA for the CDR3: TGTGCCAGCAGCCGAGTTCAAGCATCTGGAAACACCATATATTTT.

The chain links TRBV5-1 to TRBJ1-2, with D tentatively TRBD1 (6 bases). Germline lookup yields CDR1 SGHRS and CDR2 YFSETQ. The CDR3 extends over 15 amino acids. Trimming pared 3 bases from V and 4 bases from J, leaving 16 bases between. CDR3 nucleotides: TGCGCCAGCAGCTATGGCCCAGGGGCCTCCTATGGCTACACCTTC. Translating it yields CASSYGPGASYGYTF.

The chain couples TRBV9 to TRBJ2-5; perhaps TRBD2 as D (5 bases). The CDR3 contains 14 residues. V lost 4 bases and J 2 bases, leaving 12 bases between the germline ends. From germline, CDR1 is SGDLS and CDR2 YYNGEE. The CDR3 DNA reads as TGTGCCAGCAGCACTTGGACTGAGCAAGAGACCCAGTACTTC. It encodes CASSTWTEQETQYF. The entire variable domain, with the rest obtained from reference TRBV9 and TRBJ2-5, is as follows: DSGVTQTPKHLITATGQRVTLRCSPRSGDLSVYWYQQSLDQGLQFLIQYYNGEERAKGNILERFSAQQFPDLHSELNLSSLELGDSALYFCASSTWTEQETQYFGPGTRLLVL.

The chain is built from TRBV27 and TRBJ2-5, with 8 bases lining up with TRBD2. V was pared by 8 bases and J by 4 bases, with 12 bases of the junction left unmatched. Germline loops: CDR1 MNHEY, CDR2 SMNVEV (reference sequence). This CDR3 has 15 residues. CDR3: CASWGPAGVVETQYF. CDR3 nucleotides: TGTGCCAGCTGGGGCCCAGCGGGAGTGGTAGAGACCCAGTACTTC.

This chain links TRBV4-1 with TRBJ2-7; TRBD2 matches 9 bases. CDR1 is MGHRA and CDR2 is YSYEKL in the germline V gene. The V gene end was trimmed by 4 bases and the J gene end by 4 bases; junction bases not matched to a gene: 11. The CDR3 is 16 residues long. The CDR3 reads CASSPRSTSGLYEQYF. For the CDR3, the DNA is TGCGCCAGCAGCCCCCGGTCCACTAGCGGGTTATACGAGCAGTACTTC.

The V call is TRBV29-1, the J call TRBJ2-3, with 9 bases identical to TRBD1. The J segment lost 6 bases and the V segment lost 6 bases, leaving 10 bases of the junction unmatched. CDR3 length: 14 amino acids. Germline CDR1 reads SQVTM; CDR2 reads ANQGSEA. The CDR3 reads CSVPGQGSFDTQYF. As DNA, the CDR3 is TGCAGCGTACCGGGACAGGGATCATTCGATACGCAGTATTTT.

The rearrangement joins TRBV10-3 to TRBJ1-5; 7 nucleotides match TRBD1. V trimming: 8 bases; J trimming: 8 bases; junction bases outside the gene matches: 9. The CDR3 sequence is 13 residues long. Germline V CDR1 and CDR2: ENHRY, SYGVKD. CDR3 nucleotide sequence: TGTGCCATCTCTCGACAGGGAGCGGAGCCCCAGCATTTT. This encodes CAISRQGAEPQHF.

The chain combines TRBV6-1 with TRBJ2-7; weak D call: TRBD2 (6 bases). The CDR3 runs 14 residues. The ends were cut back, 2 bases at V and 4 bases at J, with 12 bases in the middle. Germline loops: CDR1 MNHNS, CDR2 SASEGT. CDR3 bases: TGTGCCAGCAGTGAAAATGGAGGGAGATACGAGCAGTACTTC. This encodes CASSENGGRYEQYF.

V usage is TRBV28 and J usage is TRBJ2-7, with 8 bases fitting TRBD2. V lost 7 bases, J lost 4 bases, and 6 bases stayed unmatched. In germline, CDR1 is MDHEN, CDR2 SYDVKM. The CDR3 length is 13 residues. CDR3 nucleotide sequence: TGTGCCAGCAAGGGGACTAGTCGGTACGAGCAGTACTTC. Amino acid sequence: CASKGTSRYEQYF.

The chain couples TRBV6-5 to TRBJ2-7, with a possible D match to TRBD1 (5 bases). The CDR3 contains 13 residues. From germline, CDR1 is MNHEY and CDR2 SVGAGI. V was trimmed by 4 bases and J by 3 bases, leaving 10 bases between them. The CDR3 region has the DNA TGTGCCAGCAGTTTAGGGGCCAGCTACGAGCAGTACTTC. It encodes CASSLGASYEQYF.

Only a few counts were recorded for this clone. The chain carries TRBV20-1 and TRBJ1-6, with 8 bases matching TRBD1. Germline CDR1 is DFQATT and CDR2 is SNEGSKA (reference sequence). V lost 3 bases to trimming and J lost 0 bases; unmatched junction nucleotides: 7. The CDR3 has 17 residues. The CDR3 DNA reads TGCAGTGCTAGTTCCGGGACAGGTAGCTCCTATAATTCACCCCTCCACTTT. Translated, it gives CSASSGTGSSYNSPLHF.

V and J are TRBV29-1 and TRBJ1-2; D gene ambiguous. The V end lost 1 base, the J end lost 5 bases, and 8 bases lay between the germline ends. Germline CDR1 is SQVTM and CDR2 is ANQGSEA. The CDR3 is 12 amino acids. As DNA, the CDR3 is TGCAGCGTTGAAGGTTCAGGTTATGGCTACACCTTC. This encodes CSVEGSGYGYTF.